The subject of this entry is one T cell receptor (beta chain). The antigen it binds to is not known. Base qualities are not provided; no much larger clone lies one nucleotide away. The immunoSEQ Assay, a bias-controlled multiplex PCR, was used to amplify TCRbeta CDR3 regions from genomic DNA. The source study handled its data this way. The number of nucleated cells in each sample was estimated from the amplification of reference gene primers within the assay. To quantify the absolute abundance of each unique TCRbeta CDR3 rearrangement, sequence reads were collapsed and filtered. For each sample, productive Simpson clonality was calculated by taking the square root of Simpson's diversity index across productive rearrangements. The clones in this table, taken by TCRdb from immuneACCESS, are in-frame only. Not every clone is retained; where verified, under half of the shortfall comes from an unresolved V gene, and the cause of the rest is unknown. Clonal size and the V and J genes are those of that table, whereas D and trimming came from the DNA. Here the sample has hundreds of thousands of clones; 85% occur a single time. Of the sample, 10% to 15% is held by the ten largest clones.

V lost 11 bases and J lost 6 bases, and the count of bases not matched to a germline gene is 16. From a lookup of the germline V gene, CDR1 and CDR2 are SGHDN and FVKESK. Including the terminal cysteine and phenylalanine, the CDR3 comprises 15 residues. Just the 45-base CDR3 DNA is kept, in frame starting at base 1. This sample is drawn from a study of blood T cell repertoires in COVID-19 (TCRdb year 2020). A note on the overall study: Samples from collaborators originated in the United States, Italy and Spain and spanned both the acute and convalescent phases of COVID-19. The samples were drawn from the first 160 participants of the ongoing ImmuneRACE study and from 950 to 1,500 subjects provided by 6 global collaborators. The prospective study material was composed of cDNA or gDNA derived from T cells, B-cell-depleted T cells, or PBMCs. Deeply sampled blood TCRbeta repertoires from subjects exposed to, actively infected with, or recovered from COVID-19 were included in the dataset. Where HLA class I and class II types were available, the types were taken from metadata supplied by the sample provider, not from assay-based typing. The sample metadata nearly always contained a de-identified subject ID, COVID-19 status, age in years and sex. The repertoires were released in a freely available public database intended as a resource for research on the immune response to SARS-CoV-2.

Overall results and qualifications from the work: The amount of clinical and demographic metadata varied by source and participant and was provided uncurated.

Collaborating institutions collected whole blood in K2EDTA tubes following their own protocols. For TCRbeta analysis, collaborators shipped samples as frozen whole blood, isolated PBMCs, or DNA extracted from either of those sample types. The V and J segments used are TRBV14 and TRBJ2-7; TRBD2 matches 10 bases in the middle. This clonotype was obtained from a human donor in a cohort sampled during active COVID-19. Source material: peripheral blood. The CDR3 protein sequence reads: CACARAGGPWGEQYF. The DNA sequence is given as TGTGCCTGCGCCCGAGCGGGAGGGCCTTGGGGCGAGCAGTACTTC. Where the CDR3 stops, the reference TRBV14 and TRBJ2-7 genes take over; the full variable domain is EAGVTQFPSHSVIEKGQTVTLRCDPISGHDNLYWYRRVMGKEIKFLLHFVKESKQDESGMPNNRFLAERTGGTYSTLKVQPAELEDSGVYFCACARAGGPWGEQYFGPGTRLTVT.